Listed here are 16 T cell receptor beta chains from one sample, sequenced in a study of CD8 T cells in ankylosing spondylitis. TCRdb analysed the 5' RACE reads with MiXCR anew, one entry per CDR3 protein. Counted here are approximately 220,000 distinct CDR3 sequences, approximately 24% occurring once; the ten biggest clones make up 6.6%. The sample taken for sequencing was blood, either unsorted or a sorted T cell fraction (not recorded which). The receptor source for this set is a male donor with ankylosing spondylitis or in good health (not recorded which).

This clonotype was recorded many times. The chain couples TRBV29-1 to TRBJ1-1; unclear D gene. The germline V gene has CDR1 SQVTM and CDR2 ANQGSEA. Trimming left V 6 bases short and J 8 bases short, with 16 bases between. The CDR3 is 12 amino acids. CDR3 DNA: TGCAGCGTAAAATGGTTACACAGCGAAGCTTTCTTT. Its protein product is CSVKWLHSEAFF.

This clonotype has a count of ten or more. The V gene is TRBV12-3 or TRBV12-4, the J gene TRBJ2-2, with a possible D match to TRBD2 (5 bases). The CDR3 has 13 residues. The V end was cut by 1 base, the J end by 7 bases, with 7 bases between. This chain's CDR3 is CASSLGRRGELFF. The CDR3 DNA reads TGTGCCAGCAGTTTAGGGAGGCGCGGGGAGCTGTTTTTT.

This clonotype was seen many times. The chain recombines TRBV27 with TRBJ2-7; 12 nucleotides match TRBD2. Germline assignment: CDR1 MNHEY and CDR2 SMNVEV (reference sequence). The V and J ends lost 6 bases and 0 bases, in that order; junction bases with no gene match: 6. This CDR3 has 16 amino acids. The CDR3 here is CASRGPGLAGSYEQYF. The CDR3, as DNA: TGTGCCAGCAGAGGACCGGGACTAGCGGGCTCCTACGAGCAGTACTTC.

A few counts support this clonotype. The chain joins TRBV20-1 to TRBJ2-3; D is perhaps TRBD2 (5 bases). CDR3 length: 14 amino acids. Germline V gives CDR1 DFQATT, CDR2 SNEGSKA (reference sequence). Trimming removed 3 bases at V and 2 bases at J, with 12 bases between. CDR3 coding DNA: TGCAGTGCTAGGGCCAGCGGACTCACAGATACGCAGTATTTT. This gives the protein CSARASGLTDTQYF.

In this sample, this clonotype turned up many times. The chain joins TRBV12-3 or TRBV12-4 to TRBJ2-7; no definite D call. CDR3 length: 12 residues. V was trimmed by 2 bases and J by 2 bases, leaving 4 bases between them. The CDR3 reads CASSLRPYEQYF. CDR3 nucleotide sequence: TGTGCCAGCAGTTTAAGGCCCTACGAGCAGTACTTC.

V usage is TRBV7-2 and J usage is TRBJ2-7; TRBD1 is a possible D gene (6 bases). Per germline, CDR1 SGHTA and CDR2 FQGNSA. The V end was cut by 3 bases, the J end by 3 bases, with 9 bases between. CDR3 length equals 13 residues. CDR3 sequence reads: CASSFGQSYEQYF. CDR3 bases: TGTGCCAGCAGCTTCGGACAGAGCTACGAGCAGTACTTC.

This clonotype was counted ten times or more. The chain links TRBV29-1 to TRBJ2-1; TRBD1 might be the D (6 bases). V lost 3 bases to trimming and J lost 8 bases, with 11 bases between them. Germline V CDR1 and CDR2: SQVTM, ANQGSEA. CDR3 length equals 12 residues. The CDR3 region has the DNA TGCAGCGTTGATAGGGGGTGGGATGAGCAGTTCTTC. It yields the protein CSVDRGWDEQFF.

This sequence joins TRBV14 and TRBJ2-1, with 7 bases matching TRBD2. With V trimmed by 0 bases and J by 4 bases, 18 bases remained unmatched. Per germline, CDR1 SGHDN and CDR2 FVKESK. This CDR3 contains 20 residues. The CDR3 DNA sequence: TGTGCCAGCAGCCAAGACTCTAGGGGACTAAGAGGGAGATATTACAATGAGCAGTTCTTC. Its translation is CASSQDSRGLRGRYYNEQFF.

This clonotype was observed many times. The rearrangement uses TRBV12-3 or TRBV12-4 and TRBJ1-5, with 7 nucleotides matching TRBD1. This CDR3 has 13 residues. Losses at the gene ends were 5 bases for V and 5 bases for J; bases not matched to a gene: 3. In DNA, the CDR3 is TGTGCCAGCAGTCCTACAGGGGATCAGCCCCAGCATTTT. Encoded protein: CASSPTGDQPQHF.

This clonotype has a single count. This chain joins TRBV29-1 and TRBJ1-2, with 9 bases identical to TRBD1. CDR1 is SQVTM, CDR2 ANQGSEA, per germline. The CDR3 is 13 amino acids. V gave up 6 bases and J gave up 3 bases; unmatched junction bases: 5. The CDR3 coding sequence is TGCAGCGTGGAAACAGGGGGCGACTATGGCTACACCTTC. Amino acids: CSVETGGDYGYTF.

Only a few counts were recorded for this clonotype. The CDR3 is CSAREGSGRAETQYF. The DNA for the CDR3 is TGCAGTGCTAGAGAAGGTAGCGGGAGGGCCGAGACCCAGTACTTC. The chain is built from TRBV20-1 and TRBJ2-5; 11 nucleotides align to TRBD2. The V gene's germline CDR1 is DFQATT and CDR2 SNEGSKA (reference sequence). The CDR3 is 15 amino acids. V was clipped by 0 bases and J by 5 bases; unmatched bases: 5.

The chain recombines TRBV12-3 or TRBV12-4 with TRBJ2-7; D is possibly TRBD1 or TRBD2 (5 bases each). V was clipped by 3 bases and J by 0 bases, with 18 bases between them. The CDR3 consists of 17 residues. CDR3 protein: CASSFHNGDRSSYEQYF. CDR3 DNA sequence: TGTGCCAGCAGTTTCCATAATGGGGACCGGAGCTCCTACGAGCAGTACTTC.

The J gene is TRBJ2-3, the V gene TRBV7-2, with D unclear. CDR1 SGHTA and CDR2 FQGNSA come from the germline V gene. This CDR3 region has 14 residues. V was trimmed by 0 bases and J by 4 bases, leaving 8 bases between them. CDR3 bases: TGTGCCAGCAGCTTAGCGGTCGGGTCAGATACGCAGTATTTT. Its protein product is CASSLAVGSDTQYF.

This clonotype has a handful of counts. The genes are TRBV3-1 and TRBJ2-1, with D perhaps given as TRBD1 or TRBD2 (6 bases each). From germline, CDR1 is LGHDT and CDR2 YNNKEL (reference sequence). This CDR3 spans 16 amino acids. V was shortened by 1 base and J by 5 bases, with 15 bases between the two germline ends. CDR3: CASSQGGGYRNNEQFF. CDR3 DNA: TGTGCCAGCAGCCAAGGAGGGGGGTACCGGAACAATGAGCAGTTCTTC.

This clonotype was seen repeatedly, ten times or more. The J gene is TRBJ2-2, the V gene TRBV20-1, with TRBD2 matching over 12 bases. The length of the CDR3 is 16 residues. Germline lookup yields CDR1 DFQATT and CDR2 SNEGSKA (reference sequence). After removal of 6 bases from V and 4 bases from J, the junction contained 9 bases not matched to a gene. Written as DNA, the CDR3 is TGCAGTGCGGCCTCTCTAGCGGGAGGGATCACCGGGGAGCTGTTTTTT. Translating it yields CSAASLAGGITGELFF.

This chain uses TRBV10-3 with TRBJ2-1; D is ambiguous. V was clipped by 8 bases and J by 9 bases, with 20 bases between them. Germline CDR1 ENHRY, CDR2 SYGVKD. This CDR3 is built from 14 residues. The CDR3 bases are TGTGCCATCTCCTTACCCACAATTACGGGTGAGCAGTTCTTC. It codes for CAISLPTITGEQFF.